The sequence of this T cell receptor (beta chain) was determined in a study of blood T cell repertoires in COVID-19. Study summary: Samples came from the United States, Italy and Spain, spanning acute and convalescent COVID-19.

The length of the CDR3 is 18 residues. Germline V CDR1 and CDR2: MDHEN, SYDVKM. V lost 6 bases to trimming and J lost 0 bases, with 21 bases between them. Membership in each cohort depended on participant-reported clinical history. Original processing notes: Researchers report that nucleated cell counts were estimated from reference gene primer amplification. Sequenced by immunoSEQ multiplex PCR; TCRdb stores in-frame clones only, minus some. That table furnishes V, J and clone size, whereas the DNA furnished D and trimming. The repertoire includes approximately 290,000 clones, approximately 85% of them detected once, and roughly 4% sits in the top ten.

This TCR was sampled from a woman in her 30s who had recovered from COVID-19. The sample was PBMCs or T cells enriched from blood (not recorded which). The chain joins TRBV28 to TRBJ1-3; D remains unclear. Here the CDR3 reads CASRSKLFGRGSGNTIYF. The CDR3 DNA follows: TGTGCCAGCAGGTCGAAGCTTTTCGGACGGGGCTCTGGAAACACCATATATTTT.